This record covers a single T cell receptor (beta chain). The antigen remains unidentified. Losses at the gene ends were 6 bases for V and 6 bases for J; bases not matched to a gene: 7. The germline V gene encodes CDR1 MNHEY and CDR2 SMNVEV (reference sequence). The CDR3 totals 15 residues. Libraries were prepared by immunoSEQ multiplex PCR; TCRdb keeps only in-frame clonotypes and omits some of them. Of 90,000 or so clones in the sample, around 84% were seen once. This sample is drawn from a study of graft-versus-host responses after intestinal transplantation. Study conclusions and caveats: Early post-transplant HvG declines were associated with peak circulating GvH clone levels. Among recipient marrow samples, GvH clones were found; some appeared first in ileum or blood.

This material consisted of unstimulated CD4+ T cells sorted from spleen or lymph node cells, taken before intestinal transplant. The chain has TRBV27 and TRBJ2-5, with 13 bases aligning to TRBD2. This clonotype was obtained from a human donor who received an intestinal transplant. CDR3 loop: CASSWTSGGGQTQYF. CDR3 DNA sequence: TGTGCCAGCAGCTGGACTAGCGGGGGAGGGCAGACCCAGTACTTC.